What follows is one T cell receptor beta chain and its context. The data derive from a study of blood T cell repertoires in COVID-19. Across the study: The samples span acute and convalescent COVID-19 from the United States, Italy and Spain. From T cells, B-cell-depleted T cells, or PBMCs came the material, which was cDNA or gDNA.

The ends were cut back, 5 bases at V and 0 bases at J, with 8 bases in the middle. The CDR3 consists of 15 residues. The germline V gene has CDR1 SGHNT and CDR2 YENEEA. Authors' analysis steps: Reference gene primer amplification yielded estimated nucleated cell counts. Measured with immunoSEQ multiplex PCR; TCRdb has only the in-frame clones, and not every one. That table is the source of V, J and clone size, and D and trimming were worked out from the DNA. In the table there are about 370,000 clones, 80% to 90% of which are singletons. Seattle participants joined during active infection and were tracked over time.

The sequencing sample was made of peripheral blood. The rearrangement joins TRBV11-3 to TRBJ2-6; weak D call: TRBD2 (5 bases). The clonotype was recovered from a young woman with COVID-19, enrolled during active disease. The CDR3 region is CASSPGGSGANVLTF. DNA for the CDR3: TGTGCCAGCAGCCCCGGAGGCTCTGGGGCCAACGTCCTGACTTTC.